This TCR beta chain stems from a study of cytomegalovirus exposure and HLA in healthy donors (dated by TCRdb to about 2017). General notes on the study: According to an earlier analysis of several hundred of the donors, about 170 million T cells yielded 95 million to 140 million unique TCR beta sequences and less than 300 Gb of sequence data. An early release covering 550 to 650 HLA-typed donors comprised about 290 gigabases of sequencing data and about 90 million unique TCR sequences. Of the roughly 400 genotyped donors, around 81% fell in the genetic ancestry cluster associated with self-reported Caucasian donors. The study aimed to test whether signatures of past pathogen exposure could be identified by cataloging public T cell receptors. The study used immunosequencing to profile the T cell repertoires of approximately 630 subjects and linked those repertoires to cytomegalovirus serostatus. Along with the roughly 710-subject first cohort, a separate validation cohort of roughly 110 different subjects was used. To predict cytomegalovirus infection status, the study brought together high-throughput TCR immunosequencing, statistical association of individual TCRs with disease status, and machine learning. In a later analysis, previously published TCR beta repertoires from hundreds of donors were re-analyzed and high-resolution HLA genotyping was added so that TCR occurrence patterns could be studied. Rather than using new phenotypic data, the later analysis identified candidate immune exposures from TCR beta sequences and from how often those sequences occurred across donors. To decide whether each TCR beta V gene segment behaved as functional or pseudogenic, an earlier analysis of approximately 590 of the donors relied on high-throughput TCR beta sequencing. Alongside the repertoire data, information on donor age, sex, ethnicity and CMV serostatus was compiled. A later genetic analysis used genome-wide SNP genotypes for about 60% of the roughly 700 donors, treating that subset as a discovery cohort. All discovery cohort repertoires had been generated using a single sequencing platform. HLA typing covered class I and class II loci at four-digit resolution. The number of typed donors differed by locus: roughly 629-640 for A, B, C, DRB1 and DQB1; 500 to 550 for DQA1; roughly 600 for DPA1; and some 450 for DPB1. Roughly five DR-DQ haplotypes were handled as single units for association and clustering because linkage in the cohort was strong. Among a few hundred genotyped donors of the cohort, an average of approximately 240,000 unique TCR beta nucleotide sequences were sequenced per donor, about a sixth of them non-productive. General conclusions and limits of the study: Linkage disequilibrium might explain the correlated functional status among segregating V segments, but an unknown experimental factor could not be excluded. Because HLA typing was unavailable for some donors at each locus, only the typed subset was used in association tests. Some IMGT-functional V segments, including TRBV6-2 and TRBV6-3, could not be distinguished by the 87-base-pair reads and were therefore excluded. Broadly in line with IMGT annotations, most TCR beta V segments showed up in productive rearrangements about 90% or about 30% of the time in an earlier analysis of 450 to 600 of the donors. This cohort had only TCR beta chains sequenced, and the lack of alpha or paired-chain data limited which features could be detected. CMV serostatus was the only immune exposure information available for the cohort. A later genetic analysis reported fewer N-insertions in productive TCRs among donors in an Asian-associated ancestry cluster than the approximately 700-donor mean. While some public TCRs were present in many individuals, most TCR sequences turned up only very rarely across donors. In vitro tests confirmed that a few of the cytomegalovirus-associated TCR beta chains recognize cytomegalovirus antigens. When HLA alleles, especially DR and DQ, strongly co-occurred, TCR associations were difficult to assign to individual alleles. Specific HLA alleles were associated with some 15,000 TCR beta sequences at a false discovery rate of 0.05 in a later analysis. A cluster of highly shared sequence variants was judged likely to be a technical artifact of the sequencing pipeline. The study listed 150 to 200 TCR beta chains as associated with cytomegalovirus. Roughly 15 rarely observed V segments, including chromosome 9 orphons, were excluded from the earlier analysis of just under 600 of the donors because counts were too low. The presence/absence analyses assumed that sequencing depth was roughly uniform across donors, and that assumption may not be true. In a later analysis, TCR association rates were found to vary across HLA loci, with the most associated TCRs seen for DRB1 alleles and the fewest for HLA-C alleles. According to the authors, the approach could potentially be generalized to other disease states and immunological phenotypes. A later analysis reported that several top co-occurrence clusters appeared linked to parvovirus B19, influenza, CMV and Epstein-Barr virus. A later analysis found that HLA-associated TCR beta chains were more clonally expanded and had lower generation probabilities than equally common non-associated chains. The classifier was reported to diagnose cytomegalovirus status with high specificity and sensitivity in both the original cohort and the validation cohort. According to a later analysis, most CMV-associated TCR beta chains appeared to be HLA-restricted, and the HLA associations seemed to be driven largely by CMV exposure. A later genetic analysis associated a missense DCLRE1C variant with V-gene and J-gene trimming of TCR beta chains, and an independent cohort replicated the association. A further reported finding was that TCR beta sequences accurately predicted the HLA-A and HLA-B alleles for most subjects in the first cohort.

Via the germline V gene, CDR1 is SGHVS and CDR2 FNYEAQ. Here V drops 1 base and J drops 5 bases, and the junction holds 10 bases not matched to any gene. From the cysteine up to the phenylalanine, the CDR3 has a length of 16 residues. The read is trimmed to its CDR3 DNA, 48 bases read in frame from base 1. In total, roughly 710 healthy bone marrow donors made up the cohort. At the time of sampling, all cohort members were nominally healthy, though unrecorded immune exposures were likely present. The donor was CMV seropositive and belonged to the group of around 300 seropositive cohort members. Every donor gave a peripheral blood sample, and the peripheral blood mononuclear cells from that sample were used for TCR beta sequencing. Genomic DNA was extracted from the blood cell samples with the Qiagen DNeasy Blood Extraction Kit. Libraries came from the immunoSEQ multiplex PCR assay. The multiplex PCR relied on a mix of 60 forward primers for TCR Vbeta segments and 13 reverse primers for TCR Jbeta segments. Amplification of the CDR3 region of rearranged TCR beta genes was performed with a multiplex PCR assay on genomic DNA. On the Illumina HiSeq System, the amplified TCR beta libraries were sequenced as 87-base-pair reads. In the source study's methods: Across the roughly 640 repertoires, a later analysis counted about 81 million unique TCR beta chains, approximately 10 million of which were shared by at least two donors. To remove PCR and sequencing errors, raw reads were error-corrected and collapsed into unique sequences using a nearest-neighbor algorithm that merged closely related sequences. V, D and J gene segments were assigned by aligning CDR3 sequences to IMGT reference sequences. For a sequence to be retained, a match of at least six nucleotides was required to both a V gene segment and a J gene segment. Rearrangements were classified as productive when the CDR3 lacked stop codons and remained in frame with V and J, and all other rearrangements were classified as non-productive. Following IMGT convention, CDR3 was defined as the stretch from the second conserved V-encoded cysteine up to the conserved J-encoded phenylalanine. In an earlier analysis of approximately 590 of the donors, sequences lacking an unambiguous match to a single V gene segment were excluded. An earlier analysis of a few hundred of the donors called V segments functional above 56.7% productive rearrangements and segregating when the between-donor standard deviation exceeded 5%. A statistical classification framework was developed to diagnose cytomegalovirus status using the catalog of TCR beta chain sequences. A later analysis assigned V and J genes by comparing TCR nucleotide sequences with IMGT/GENE-DB human TR gene sequences. The TCRdist pipeline was used in a later analysis to assign CDR3 sequences and most-parsimonious VDJ recombination scenarios. In a later analysis, each TCR beta chain was defined by its CDR3 amino acid sequence together with its V-gene family, and reads lacking a unique V-gene family were excluded. In a later analysis, 500 to 700 highly shared, low-generation-probability nucleotide sequences were removed to address suspected cross-contamination and a sequencing artifact. In a later analysis, a clonal expansion index for each public chain was calculated from normalized within-repertoire ranks of inferred template counts. In a later analysis, generation probabilities were computed using a VDJ recombination model fitted to out-of-frame rearrangements, and the results were checked against IGoR. A later analysis scored TCR-TCR, TCR-HLA and TCR-CMV co-occurrence with hypergeometric tests, applying a repertoire-size bias correction to TCR pairs. False discovery rates were estimated in a later analysis by permuting HLA or CMV assignments 20 times. In a later analysis, co-occurring TCRs were grouped using DBSCAN, and TCRdist sequence similarity was added for clustering within HLA-allele-positive subsets. For co-occurrence clustering, repertoires with fewer than 30,000 or more than 120,000 public chains were excluded, along with about five repertoires with anomalous nucleotide sharing. TCRdb took this table from immuneACCESS and kept in-frame rearrangements with V and J called. Such tables lack part of the clones; where checked against another copy, unresolved V genes explain under half of the gap, and the rest is unexplained. V and J calls and clone size are as listed in that table; D and trimming were resolved from the DNA. This sample's listing comprises around 44,000 clones. Of the sample, around 5.6% is held by the ten largest clones.

Comment on this clone: This receptor's antigen is unknown.

The sequenced sample was PBMCs. The receptor's source is a male donor in good health and CMV-seropositive. Rearrangement joined TRBV7-6 to TRBJ2-7; TRBD2 fits 8 bases in the junction. The CDR3 protein is CASSLVAGGLFHEQYF. The sequenced DNA: TGTGCCAGCAGCTTAGTGGCGGGGGGCCTTTTCCACGAGCAGTACTTC.